The rows below give T cell receptor beta chains drawn from one sample of a study of identical twins. TCRdb reanalysed the 5' RACE reads using MiXCR and keeps one entry per CDR3 protein. The sample records fewer than 550,000 distinct CDR3 sequences, roughly 15% being singletons. These data also formed part of another study, on yellow fever vaccine responses in identical twins.

The sample comprised CD4+ T cells sorted from blood. These receptors were collected from a woman younger than 35 in good health. Each CDR3 is given with its conserved first and last residue. A D gene is named only where the DNA matches it firmly. Clone size is not always given. Where it is, it says once, few, many or a class for expanded clones.

d_gene,j_gene,v_gene,abundance,CDR3aa,CDR3nt
NA,TRBJ2-7,TRBV5-5,few,CASSLDSRYEQYF,TGTGCCAGCAGCTTGGACAGCCGATACGAGCAGTACTTC
NA,TRBJ2-7,TRBV6-1,NA,CASTPREPSYEQYF,TGTGCCAGCACCCCGAGGGAACCTTCCTACGAGCAGTACTTC
NA,TRBJ1-1,TRBV7-8,few,CASRGSGVTEAFF,TGTGCCAGCAGGGGGTCGGGGGTGACTGAAGCTTTCTTT
NA,TRBJ2-5,TRBV10-3,NA,CAIREGISWETQYF,TGTGCCATCAGAGAAGGGATTAGCTGGGAGACCCAGTACTTC
NA,TRBJ2-1,TRBV5-1,few,CASSLQGGAPDNEQFF,TGCGCCAGCAGCCTCCAGGGCGGAGCCCCCGACAATGAGCAGTTCTTC
NA,TRBJ2-7,TRBV5-1,few,CASSLEAGPQQYF,TGCGCCAGCAGCCTGGAGGCGGGGCCCCAGCAGTACTTC
NA,TRBJ1-5,TRBV21-1,NA,CASSKEPNLPQHF,TGTGCCAGCAGCAAGGAGCCGAACCTTCCGCAGCATTTT
NA,TRBJ2-1,TRBV20-1,NA,CSATTGRWNNEQFF,TGCAGTGCTACAACAGGGAGATGGAACAATGAGCAGTTCTTC
NA,TRBJ1-5,TRBV12-3/TRBV12-4,once,CASSQQVNSNQPQHF,TGTGCCAGCAGCCAACAGGTGAATAGCAATCAGCCCCAGCATTTT
NA,TRBJ2-3,TRBV20-1,NA,CSARGGRENVDTQYF,TGCAGTGCTAGGGGGGGGCGGGAGAACGTAGATACGCAGTATTTT
TRBD1,TRBJ2-5,TRBV20-1,NA,CSPLGTDQETQYF,TGCAGTCCTCTCGGGACAGACCAAGAGACCCAGTACTTC
NA,TRBJ2-2,TRBV9,many,CASSADSFTGELFF,TGTGCCAGCAGCGCGGACTCGTTCACCGGGGAGCTGTTTTTT
TRBD1,TRBJ2-7,TRBV5-1,NA,CASSFDLGQGSLYEQYF,TGCGCCAGCAGCTTCGATCTTGGACAGGGTTCTCTCTACGAGCAGTACTTC
NA,TRBJ2-2,TRBV5-1,few,CASSLDLPGTGELFF,TGCGCCAGCAGCTTGGACCTCCCCGGGACCGGGGAGCTGTTTTTT
TRBD1,TRBJ1-1,TRBV18,NA,CASSPPIRGLDTEAFF,TGTGCCAGCTCACCACCGATCAGGGGGCTGGACACTGAAGCTTTCTTT
TRBD2,TRBJ2-7,TRBV12-3/TRBV12-4,NA,CASSFGGGRAYEQYF,TGTGCCAGCAGTTTCGGGGGGGGAAGGGCCTACGAGCAGTACTTC
TRBD2,TRBJ2-2,TRBV11-1,NA,CASRHPVGTSGTNTGELFF,TGTGCCAGCAGACATCCGGTGGGGACTAGCGGGACGAACACCGGGGAGCTGTTTTTT
NA,TRBJ1-5,TRBV10-3,few,CAISEGGTNQPQHF,TGTGCCATCAGTGAGGGCGGCACCAATCAGCCCCAGCATTTT
NA,TRBJ2-2,TRBV10-3,NA,CAISMGQNTGELFF,TGTGCCATCAGTATGGGCCAGAACACCGGGGAGCTGTTTTTT
NA,TRBJ2-5,TRBV5-1,few,CASSLSLAGGETQYF,TGCGCCAGCAGTTTATCCCTCGCTGGGGGAGAGACCCAGTACTTC
TRBD1,TRBJ2-1,TRBV27,few,CASSSRQGFYRGAHEQFF,TGTGCCAGCAGTTCGCGACAGGGTTTTTATCGAGGAGCCCATGAGCAGTTCTTC
TRBD2,TRBJ2-3,TRBV15,few,CATSQGLAGGSDTQYF,TGTGCCACCAGCCAGGGACTAGCGGGAGGGTCAGATACGCAGTATTTT
NA,TRBJ2-3,TRBV13,many,CASSLGHTQYF,TGTGCCAGCAGCTTAGGTCATACGCAGTATTTT
NA,TRBJ2-1,TRBV20-1,NA,CSARRAGSDEQFF,TGCAGTGCTAGAAGGGCAGGGTCAGATGAGCAGTTCTTC
NA,TRBJ1-5,TRBV28,NA,CASSSEPRGYQPQHF,TGTGCCAGCAGTTCAGAACCTAGGGGTTATCAGCCCCAGCATTTT
NA,TRBJ1-1,TRBV20-1,NA,CSATFRGEAEAFF,TGCAGTGCTACCTTCAGGGGCGAGGCTGAAGCTTTCTTT
NA,TRBJ2-5,TRBV7-6,NA,CASSGSTVAFQTQYF,TGTGCCAGCAGCGGAAGTACGGTTGCTTTTCAGACCCAGTACTTC
NA,TRBJ2-1,TRBV6-5,few,CASSYSLGWETKNEQFF,TGTGCCAGCAGTTACTCCCTAGGGTGGGAGACGAAAAATGAGCAGTTCTTC
NA,TRBJ2-1,TRBV20-1,NA,CSAPDFDEQFF,TGCAGTGCTCCAGACTTTGATGAGCAGTTCTTC
NA,TRBJ2-3,TRBV7-2,NA,CASSFLGSADTQYF,TGTGCCAGCAGCTTTCTAGGGTCCGCAGATACGCAGTATTTT
NA,TRBJ2-1,TRBV7-9,NA,CASSLVRAQNEQFF,TGTGCCAGCAGCTTAGTACGGGCCCAAAATGAGCAGTTCTTC
NA,TRBJ2-5,TRBV6-1,NA,CASSDPETQYF,TGTGCCAGCAGTGATCCAGAGACCCAGTACTTC
NA,TRBJ2-7,TRBV9,NA,CASSVQPDFREGEQYF,TGTGCCAGCAGCGTTCAACCGGACTTTCGAGAGGGTGAGCAGTACTTC
NA,TRBJ2-3,TRBV10-3,few,CAIKAGAGDTQYF,TGTGCCATCAAGGCGGGGGCTGGAGATACGCAGTATTTT
NA,TRBJ1-2,TRBV11-2,few,CASSTDRNYGYTF,TGTGCCAGCAGCACCGACAGAAACTATGGCTACACCTTC
TRBD2,TRBJ2-3,TRBV20-1,NA,CSARSVTSRTDTQYF,TGCAGTGCTAGATCCGTGACTAGCCGCACAGATACGCAGTATTTT
TRBD1,TRBJ1-6,TRBV9,few,CASSIRTGPPLHF,TGTGCCAGCAGCATACGGACAGGTCCACCCCTCCACTTT
NA,TRBJ1-1,TRBV6-5,NA,CASSRSGNEAFF,TGTGCCAGCAGCCGGTCAGGAAATGAAGCTTTCTTT
TRBD2,TRBJ2-7,TRBV28,NA,CASSKPAGITYEQYF,TGTGCCAGCAGCAAGCCAGCGGGGATAACCTACGAGCAGTACTTC
NA,TRBJ1-2,TRBV5-1,NA,CASSLGADPDNYGYTF,TGCGCCAGCAGCTTGGGAGCGGACCCCGATAACTATGGCTACACCTTC
NA,TRBJ1-2,TRBV20-1,NA,CRTGQSLLGYTF,TGCAGAACTGGTCAGAGCCTTTTGGGCTACACCTTC
NA,TRBJ1-1,TRBV10-3,few,CAISEHGERAFF,TGTGCCATCAGTGAGCATGGAGAGAGGGCTTTCTTT
TRBD1,TRBJ2-2,TRBV25-1,NA,CASSEPGQWAGGELFF,TGTGCCAGCAGTGAACCGGGACAGTGGGCCGGCGGGGAGCTGTTTTTT
TRBD2,TRBJ2-5,TRBV10-3,NA,CAISVGVAGGQETQYF,TGTGCCATCAGTGTAGGGGTAGCGGGGGGCCAAGAGACCCAGTACTTC
TRBD1,TRBJ1-1,TRBV7-8,NA,CASSLVLRQGSPEAFF,TGTGCCAGCAGCTTAGTTCTGCGACAGGGATCACCTGAAGCTTTCTTT
NA,TRBJ2-1,TRBV20-1,few,CSARPLGRTYNEQFF,TGCAGTGCTAGACCCCTCGGGCGAACCTACAATGAGCAGTTCTTC
TRBD2,TRBJ2-5,TRBV11-2,NA,CASSFGRAGADKTQYF,TGTGCCAGCAGCTTTGGTCGAGCGGGGGCCGACAAGACCCAGTACTTC